The next 8 T cell receptor beta chains were all read from a single sample in a study of blood T cell repertoires in COVID-19. The table came from immunoSEQ multiplex PCR; TCRdb's copy has only in-frame clones and leaves some out. The data show about 220,000 clones, approximately 83% seen once. Material: peripheral blood. These receptors were collected from a woman in her sixties or seventies with acute or convalescent COVID-19.

The V gene is TRBV2, the J gene TRBJ1-4; 7 bases fit TRBD1. The V and J ends lost 6 bases and 10 bases, in that order; junction bases with no gene match: 14. CDR3 length equals 15 residues. Germline CDR1 is SNHLY and CDR2 is FYNNEI. The chain's CDR3 is CASRIRDSAAGKLFF. CDR3 DNA: TGTGCCAGCAGGATCCGGGACAGTGCTGCTGGAAAACTGTTTTTT.

This sequence joins TRBV12-5 and TRBJ1-4; D is perhaps TRBD1 (6 bases). Germline V CDR1 and CDR2: LGHNT, FRNRAP. The ends were cut back, 5 bases at V and 7 bases at J, with 14 bases in the middle. The CDR3 is made up of 14 amino acids. CDR3 in DNA: TGTGCTAGTGGTGCCGGTACAGGGCTTGAAAAACTGTTTTTT. As protein: CASGAGTGLEKLFF. The full variable domain, rest sourced from reference TRBV12-5 and TRBJ1-4, is DARVTQTPRHKVTEMGQEVTMRCQPILGHNTVFWYRQTMMQGLELLAYFRNRAPLDDSGMPKDRFSAEMPDATLATLKIQPSEPRDSAVYFCASGAGTGLEKLFFGSGTQLSVL.

The DNA of the CDR3 is TGTGCCAGCAGCTTAAGAACTGACTACTATGGCTACACCTTC. Amino acids: CASSLRTDYYGYTF. The chain is built from TRBV7-2 and TRBJ1-2; D gene unclear. The CDR3 covers 14 residues. CDR1 is SGHTA, CDR2 FQGNSA, per germline. V lost 2 bases, J lost 3 bases, and 10 bases lay in between.

The chain couples TRBV11-2 to TRBJ2-7; the D gene is possibly TRBD2 (6 bases). Trimming took 5 bases from V and 5 from J, leaving 22 bases between them. The CDR3 loop spans 16 amino acids. Per the germline V gene, CDR1 is SGHAT and CDR2 is FQNNGV. Here the CDR3 reads CASSKSGSYLLDEQYF. The DNA of the CDR3 is TGTGCCAGCAGCAAAAGCGGGTCCTACCTCCTAGACGAGCAGTACTTC. Combining the CDR3 with reference TRBV11-2 and TRBJ2-7 gives the whole variable domain EAGVAQSPRYKIIEKRQSVAFWCNPISGHATLYWYQQILGQGPKLLIQFQNNGVVDDSQLPKDRFSAERLKGVDSTLKIQPAKLEDSAVYLCASSKSGSYLLDEQYFGPGTRLTVT.

The gene calls are TRBV6-2 or TRBV6-3 and TRBJ2-1; 9 nucleotides agree with TRBD2. This CDR3 is built from 16 residues. The ends lost 0 bases at V and 1 base at J; junction bases unmatched: 1. Germline V CDR1 and CDR2: MNHEY, SVGEGT. CDR3 region: CASSYSTSGSYNEQFF. As DNA, the CDR3 is TGTGCCAGCAGTTACTCGACTAGCGGTTCCTACAATGAGCAGTTCTTC.

The chain carries TRBV6-5 and TRBJ1-5; no clear D gene. Looked up from germline, CDR1 is MNHEY and CDR2 is SVGAGI. Trimming shortened V by 10 bases and J by 0 bases, and 13 bases separated the two germline ends. This CDR3 is built from 14 residues. CDR3 coding DNA: TGTGCCACCCTAAGTTCATATAGCAATCAGCCCCAGCATTTT. This translates into CATLSSYSNQPQHF.

The rearrangement uses TRBV5-6 and TRBJ1-2; the match to TRBD1 covers 11 bases. Per the germline V gene, CDR1 is SGHDT and CDR2 is YYEEEE. V was pared by 0 bases and J by 7 bases, with 2 bases of the junction left unmatched. The CDR3 consists of 14 residues. CDR3 sequence reads: CASSLDGTGGGYTF. The CDR3 coding sequence is TGTGCCAGCAGCTTGGACGGGACAGGGGGTGGCTACACCTTC.

The chain is built from TRBV27 and TRBJ2-3, with a possible D match to TRBD2 (6 bases). CDR3 length: 15 residues. Germline CDR1 reads MNHEY; CDR2 reads SMNVEV (reference sequence). Trimming took off 5 bases at V and 4 bases at J, with 16 bases between the two ends. CDR3 sequence: CASSTYLGGADTQYF. The CDR3 bases are TGTGCCAGCAGTACCTACCTCGGAGGGGCAGATACGCAGTATTTT.